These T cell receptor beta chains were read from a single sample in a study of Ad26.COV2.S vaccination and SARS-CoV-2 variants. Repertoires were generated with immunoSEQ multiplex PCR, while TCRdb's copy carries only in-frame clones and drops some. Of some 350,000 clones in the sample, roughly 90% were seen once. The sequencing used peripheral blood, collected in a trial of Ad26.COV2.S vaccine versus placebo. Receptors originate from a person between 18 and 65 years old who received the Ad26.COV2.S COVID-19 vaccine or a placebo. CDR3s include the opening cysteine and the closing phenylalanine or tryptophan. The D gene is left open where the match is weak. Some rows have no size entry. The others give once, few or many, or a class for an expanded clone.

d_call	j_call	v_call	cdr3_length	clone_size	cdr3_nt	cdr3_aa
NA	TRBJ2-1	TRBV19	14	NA	TGTGCCAGTAGGTTCGTCGGGGGCCCAGATGAGCAGTTCTTC	CASRFVGGPDEQFF
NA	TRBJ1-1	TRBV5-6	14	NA	TGTGCCAGCAGCCCTCGACCGACGGATAAGGGGGCTTTCTTT	CASSPRPTDKGAFF
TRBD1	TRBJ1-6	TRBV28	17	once	TGTGCCAGCAGTTTACAAGGGGGCGCTTTGTGGGAATCACCCCTCCACTTT	CASSLQGGALWESPLHF
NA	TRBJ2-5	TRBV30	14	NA	TGTGCCTGGAGTGTAGGGACGCGGAGAGAGACCCAGTACTTC	CAWSVGTRRETQYF
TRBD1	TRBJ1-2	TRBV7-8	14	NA	TGTGCCAGCAGCTTACGGGACAGCAACTATGGCTACACCTTC	CASSLRDSNYGYTF
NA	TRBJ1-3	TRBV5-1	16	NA	TGCGCCAGCAGCTTGGCGGCAGGGGCTTCTGGAAACACCATATATTTT	CASSLAAGASGNTIYF
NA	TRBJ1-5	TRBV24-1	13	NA	TGTGCCACCAGCTTAGGGGGCAATCAGCCCCAGCATTTT	CATSLGGNQPQHF
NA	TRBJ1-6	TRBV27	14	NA	TGTGCCAGCAGCCCCCAGGGTATTCGATCACCCCTCCACTTT	CASSPQGIRSPLHF
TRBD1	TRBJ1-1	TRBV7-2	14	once	TGTGCCAGCAGCAAAATGGGAACAGGGGCTGAAGCTTTCTTT	CASSKMGTGAEAFF
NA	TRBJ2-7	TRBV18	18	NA	TGTGCCAGCTCGCCAGACAGGGAGGGGATTGGGGTCAGATGGGAGCAGTACTTC	CASSPDREGIGVRWEQYF
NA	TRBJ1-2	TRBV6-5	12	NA	TGTGCCAGCAGTTACTCGAATTATGGCTACACCTTC	CASSYSNYGYTF
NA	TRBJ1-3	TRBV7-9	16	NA	TGTGCCAGCAGCTTAGGAGTTATAGGGTCTGGAAACACCATATATTTT	CASSLGVIGSGNTIYF
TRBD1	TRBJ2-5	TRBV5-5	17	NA	TGTGCCAGCAGCTTACTCGGGACAGCATCTGTACAAGAGACCCAGTACTTC	CASSLLGTASVQETQYF
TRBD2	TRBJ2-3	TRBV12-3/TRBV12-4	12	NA	TGTGCCAGCAGTTTGAAGCGGGGGGATAAGTATTTT	CASSLKRGDKYF
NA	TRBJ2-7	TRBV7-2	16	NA	TGTGCCAGCAGCTCGCCTGGGGGGGGCCACCCCTACGAGCAGTACTTC	CASSSPGGGHPYEQYF
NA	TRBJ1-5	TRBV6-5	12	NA	TGTGCCAGCAGTTTATCAGGAGGGCCCCAGCATTTT	CASSLSGGPQHF
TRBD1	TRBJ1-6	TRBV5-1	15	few	TGCGCCAGCAGCGTAAGCCCACAGGGGGATTCACCCCTCCACTTT	CASSVSPQGDSPLHF